Below are 4 T cell receptor beta chains sequenced from a single sample in a study of regulatory T cells in long-lasting Graves disease. According to the study, TCR beta libraries were built with iRepertoire HTBI primers and CDR3-region Arm-PCR. TCRdb ran MiXCR on the multiplex PCR reads and lists one entry per CDR3 protein. The sample yields about 440,000 distinct CDR3 sequences, about 15% seen once. Time point of the sample: newly diagnosed GD, antithyroid drugs for less than 3 months. Extracted RNA from PBMCs served as the source of the TCR library. The same sample was also used in a study of T cells in Graves' hyperthyroidism and ophthalmopathy.

The starting material was peripheral blood mononuclear cells (PBMCs), obtained at new diagnosis, from a patient treated with antithyroid drugs. The receptors come from a woman aged 25 to 39 with Graves disease.

This clonotype turned up a few times. The chain couples TRBV6-2 or TRBV6-3 to TRBJ2-7, with TRBD1 matching 8 bases. The CDR3 spans 12 residues. Germline CDR1 is MNHEY and CDR2 is SVGEGT. V gave up 2 bases and J gave up 9 bases; unmatched junction bases: 3. CDR3 nucleotides: TGTGCCAGCAGTTACCAGGGGGCGAGGCAGTACTTC. It codes for CASSYQGARQYF.

This clonotype was found once. With a much larger clone just one base away, this may be a read error. The J gene is TRBJ2-1, the V gene TRBV7-9; tentatively, D is TRBD1 (5 bases). Trimming left V 5 bases short and J 5 bases short, with 13 bases between. CDR3 length equals 14 residues. In germline, CDR1 is SEHNR, CDR2 FQNEAQ (reference sequence). Here the CDR3 DNA reads TGTGCCAGCAGCAGAGTGGGGCAGAACAATGAGCAGTTCTTC. Its translation is CASSRVGQNNEQFF.

This clonotype was observed many times. The CDR3 protein is CASSPDLNRRSSYEQYF. DNA for the CDR3: TGTGCCAGCAGCCCAGACTTAAACAGGCGGAGTTCCTACGAGCAGTACTTC. The V and J genes are TRBV28 and TRBJ2-7; possibly TRBD1 for D (5 bases). The CDR3 spans 17 residues. Germline CDR1 MDHEN, CDR2 SYDVKM. V was clipped by 6 bases and J by 1 base, with 22 bases between them.

This clonotype was detected only a few times. The chain recombines TRBV30 with TRBJ1-3; D is uncertain. V was pared by 8 bases and J by 0 bases, with 14 bases between. Germline CDR1 GTSNPN, CDR2 SVGIG (reference sequence). The CDR3 spans 14 residues. The CDR3 DNA is TGTGCCCTACTTGAGTCCAGCTCTGGAAACACCATATATTTT. Protein: CALLESSSGNTIYF.